The sequence of this TCR beta chain was determined in a study of graft-versus-host responses after intestinal transplantation. Sequenced by immunoSEQ multiplex PCR; TCRdb stores in-frame clones only, minus some. The sample has about 13,000 clones; approximately 84% are singletons. The germline V gene has CDR1 KGHSH and CDR2 LQKENI. The CDR3 consists of 16 residues. V was trimmed by 3 bases and J by 1 base, leaving 12 bases between them. The chain carries TRBV18 and TRBJ2-2; D remains ambiguous. The specimen comprised PBMCs, sampled after intestinal transplantation. The origin of this receptor is a human patient who received an intestinal transplant, so some T cells may come from the graft donor. The CDR3 sequence is CASSPQEYLNTGELFF. The DNA of the CDR3 is TGTGCCAGCTCACCTCAGGAGTATCTGAACACCGGGGAGCTGTTTTTT.